This TCR beta chain was captured by sequencing in a study of control samples from healthy donors and cancer patients. Here immunoSEQ multiplex PCR was the method, and the copy in TCRdb shows in-frame clones only, minus some. The data contain over 50,000 clones, around 95% of them singletons. The germline V gene encodes CDR1 SGHVS and CDR2 FQNEAQ. The CDR3 is made up of 17 amino acids. Deletions cut 5 bases from V and 5 bases from J, with 21 bases between. The sample comprised blood. V is TRBV7-8 and J is TRBJ2-2, with D tentatively TRBD1 (6 bases). This TCR derives from a woman aged 18 to 35 in good health. For the CDR3, the DNA is TGTGCCAGCAGCCTCAGACTCACGGGACATGAGACCGGGGAGCTGTTTTTT. Translating it yields CASSLRLTGHETGELFF.